Below are 2 T cell receptor beta chains sequenced from a single sample in a study of CD8 T cells in Susac syndrome. A quantity of roughly 0.5 to 1 ug RNA underwent reverse transcription using random hexamers. TCRdb processed the immunoSEQ multiplex PCR reads anew with MiXCR; each CDR3 protein has one entry. This table holds about 160,000 distinct CDR3 sequences, about 94% found once. The specimen sequenced was CD4+ T cells from PBMCs. These receptors all come from a human donor in good health.

This clonotype has just one count. As DNA, the CDR3 is TGTGCCAGCAGTTACTCGATCGGCTTACTCTCCTACGAGCAGTACTTC. It specifies CASSYSIGLLSYEQYF. V gene TRBV6-6 combines with J gene TRBJ2-7, with no clear D. Germline V gene lookup returns CDR1 MNHNY and CDR2 SVGAGI (reference sequence). V dropped 0 bases and J dropped 0 bases, with 12 bases sitting between them. This CDR3 spans 16 amino acids.

The V call is TRBV5-4, the J call TRBJ1-2, with D hard to call. The CDR3 runs 13 residues. Germline CDR1 and CDR2: SGHNT and YYREEE (reference sequence). V dropped 4 bases and J dropped 4 bases, with 11 bases sitting between them. The CDR3 is CASSLGLLYGYTF. Here the CDR3 DNA reads TGTGCCAGCAGCCTCGGGCTCCTCTATGGCTACACCTTC.